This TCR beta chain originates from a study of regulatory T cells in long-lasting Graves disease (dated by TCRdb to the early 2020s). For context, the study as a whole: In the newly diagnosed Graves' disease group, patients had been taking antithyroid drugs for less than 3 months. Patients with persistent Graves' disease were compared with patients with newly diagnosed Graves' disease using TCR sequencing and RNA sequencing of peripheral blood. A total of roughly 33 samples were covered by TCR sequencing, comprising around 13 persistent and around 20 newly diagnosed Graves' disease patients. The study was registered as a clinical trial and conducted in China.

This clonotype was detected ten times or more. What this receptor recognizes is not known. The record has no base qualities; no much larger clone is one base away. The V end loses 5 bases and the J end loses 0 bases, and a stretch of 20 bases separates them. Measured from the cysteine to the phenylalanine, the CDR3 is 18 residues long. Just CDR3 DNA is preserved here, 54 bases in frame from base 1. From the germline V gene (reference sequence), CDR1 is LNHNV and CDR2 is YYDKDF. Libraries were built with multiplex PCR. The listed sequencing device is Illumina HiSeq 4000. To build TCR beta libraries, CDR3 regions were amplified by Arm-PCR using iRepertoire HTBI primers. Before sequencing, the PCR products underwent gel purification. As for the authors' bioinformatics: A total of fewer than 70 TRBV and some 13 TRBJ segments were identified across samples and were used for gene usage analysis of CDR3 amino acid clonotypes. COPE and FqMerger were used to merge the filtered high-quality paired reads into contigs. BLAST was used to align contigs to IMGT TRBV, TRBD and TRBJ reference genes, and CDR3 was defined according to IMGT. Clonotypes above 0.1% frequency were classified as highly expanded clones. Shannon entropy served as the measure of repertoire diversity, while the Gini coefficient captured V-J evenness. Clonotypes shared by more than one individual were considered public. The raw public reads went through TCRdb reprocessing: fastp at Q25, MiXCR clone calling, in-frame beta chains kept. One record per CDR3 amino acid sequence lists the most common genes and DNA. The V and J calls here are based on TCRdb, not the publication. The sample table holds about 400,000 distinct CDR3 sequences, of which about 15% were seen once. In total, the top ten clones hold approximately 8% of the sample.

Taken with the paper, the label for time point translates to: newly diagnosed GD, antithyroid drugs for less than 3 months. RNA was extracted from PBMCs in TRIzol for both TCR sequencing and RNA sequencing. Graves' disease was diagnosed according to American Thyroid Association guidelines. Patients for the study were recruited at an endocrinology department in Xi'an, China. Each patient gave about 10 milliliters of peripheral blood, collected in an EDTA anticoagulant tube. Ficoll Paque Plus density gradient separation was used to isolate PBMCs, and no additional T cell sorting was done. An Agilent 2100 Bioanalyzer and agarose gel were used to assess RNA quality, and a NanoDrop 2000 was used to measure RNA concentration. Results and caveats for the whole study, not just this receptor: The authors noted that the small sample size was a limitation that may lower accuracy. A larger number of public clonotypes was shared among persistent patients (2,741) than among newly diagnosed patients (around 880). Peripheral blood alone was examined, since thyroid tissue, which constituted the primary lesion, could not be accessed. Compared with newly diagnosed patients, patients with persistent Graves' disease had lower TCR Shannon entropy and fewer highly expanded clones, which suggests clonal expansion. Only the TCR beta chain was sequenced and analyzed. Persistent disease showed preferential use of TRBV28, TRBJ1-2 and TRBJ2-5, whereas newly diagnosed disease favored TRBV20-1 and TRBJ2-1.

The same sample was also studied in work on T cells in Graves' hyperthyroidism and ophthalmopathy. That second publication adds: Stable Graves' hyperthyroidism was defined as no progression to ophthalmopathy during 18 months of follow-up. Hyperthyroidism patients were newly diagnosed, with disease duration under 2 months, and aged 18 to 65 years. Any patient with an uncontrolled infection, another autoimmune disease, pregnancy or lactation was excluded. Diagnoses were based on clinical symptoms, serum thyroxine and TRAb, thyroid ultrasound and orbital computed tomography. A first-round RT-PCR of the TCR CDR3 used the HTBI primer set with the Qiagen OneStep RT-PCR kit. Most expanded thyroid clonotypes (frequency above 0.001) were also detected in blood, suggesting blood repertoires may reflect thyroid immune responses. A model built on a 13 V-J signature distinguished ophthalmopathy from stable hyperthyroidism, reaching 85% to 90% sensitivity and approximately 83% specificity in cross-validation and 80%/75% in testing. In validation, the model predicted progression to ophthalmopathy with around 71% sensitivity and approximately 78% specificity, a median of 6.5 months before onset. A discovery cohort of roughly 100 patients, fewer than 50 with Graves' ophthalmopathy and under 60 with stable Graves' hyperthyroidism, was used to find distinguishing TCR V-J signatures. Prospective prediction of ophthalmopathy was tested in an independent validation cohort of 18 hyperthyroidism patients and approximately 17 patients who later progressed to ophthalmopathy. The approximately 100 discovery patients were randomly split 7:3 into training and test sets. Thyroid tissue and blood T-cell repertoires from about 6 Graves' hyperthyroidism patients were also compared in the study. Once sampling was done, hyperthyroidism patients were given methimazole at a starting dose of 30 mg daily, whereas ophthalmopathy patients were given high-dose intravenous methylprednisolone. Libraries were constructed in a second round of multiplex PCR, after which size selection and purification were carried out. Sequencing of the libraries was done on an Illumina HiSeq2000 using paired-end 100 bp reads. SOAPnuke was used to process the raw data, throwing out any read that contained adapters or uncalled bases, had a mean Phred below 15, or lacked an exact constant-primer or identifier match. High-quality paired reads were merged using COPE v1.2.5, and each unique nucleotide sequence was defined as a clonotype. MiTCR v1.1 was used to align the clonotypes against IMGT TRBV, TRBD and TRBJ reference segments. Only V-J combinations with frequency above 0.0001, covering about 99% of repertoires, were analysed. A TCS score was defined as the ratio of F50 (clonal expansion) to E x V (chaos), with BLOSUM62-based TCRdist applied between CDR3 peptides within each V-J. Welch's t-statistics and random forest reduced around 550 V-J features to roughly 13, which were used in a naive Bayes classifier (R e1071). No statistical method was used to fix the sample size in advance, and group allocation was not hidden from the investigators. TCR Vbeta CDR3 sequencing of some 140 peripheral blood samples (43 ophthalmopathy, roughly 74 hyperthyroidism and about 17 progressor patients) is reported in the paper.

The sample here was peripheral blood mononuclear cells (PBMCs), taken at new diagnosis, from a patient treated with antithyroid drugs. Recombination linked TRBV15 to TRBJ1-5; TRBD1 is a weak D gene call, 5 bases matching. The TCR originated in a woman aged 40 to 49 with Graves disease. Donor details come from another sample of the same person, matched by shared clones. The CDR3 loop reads CATSFFGGFENSNQPQHF. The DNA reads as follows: TGTGCCACCAGCTTTTTCGGGGGTTTTGAGAATAGCAATCAGCCCCAGCATTTT. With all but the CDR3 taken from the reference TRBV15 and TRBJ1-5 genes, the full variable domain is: DAMVIQNPRYQVTQFGKPVTLSCSQTLNHNVMYWYQQKSSQAPKLLFHYYDKDFNNEADTPDNFQSRRPNTSFCFLDIRSPGLGDTAMYLCATSFFGGFENSNQPQHFGDGTRLSIL.